The rows below give T cell receptor beta chains drawn from one sample of a study of blood T cell repertoires in COVID-19. Assay used: immunoSEQ multiplex PCR; TCRdb lists only in-frame clones, some missing. Of roughly 280,000 clones listed, about 90% are singletons. Sequencing used peripheral blood. These receptors all come from a woman aged 25 to 39 with COVID-19, enrolled during active disease. The CDR3 runs from the conserved cysteine through the conserved F or W. Fields, in order: clone size, J gene, D gene, V gene, CDR3 protein, CDR3 DNA. D genes are given only for firm matches. Size is omitted from some rows. Given values are once, few, many or a class for expanded clones.

>NA|TRBJ1-2|NA|TRBV5-8
CASSLRRVRYGYTF
TGTGCCAGCAGCTTGAGGAGGGTCCGCTATGGCTACACCTTC
>few|TRBJ1-5|NA|TRBV6-1
CASSESGGNQPQHF
TGTGCCAGCAGTGAATCAGGGGGCAATCAGCCCCAGCATTTT
>NA|TRBJ1-5|NA|TRBV9
CASSVAGLVNQPQHF
TGTGCCAGCAGCGTAGCGGGACTCGTCAATCAGCCCCAGCATTTT
>once|TRBJ2-1|NA|TRBV19
CASSIPPEGEGSNEQFF
TGTGCCAGTAGTATACCCCCCGAGGGGGAGGGAAGCAATGAGCAGTTCTTC
>NA|TRBJ1-3|NA|TRBV28
CASSLRGVRNTIYF
TGTGCCAGCAGTTTACGGGGAGTTAGGAACACCATATATTTT
>NA|TRBJ1-5|NA|TRBV10-3
CAISDRAANQPQHF
TGTGCCATCAGTGACAGGGCGGCCAATCAGCCCCAGCATTTT
>once|TRBJ2-3|TRBD2|TRBV28
CASSKAGATTDTQYF
TGTGCCAGCAGTAAAGCGGGAGCTACCACAGATACGCAGTATTTT
>NA|TRBJ2-3|NA|TRBV7-2
CASSPDSSTDTQYF
TGTGCCAGCAGTCCGGACAGCAGCACAGATACGCAGTATTTT
>NA|TRBJ1-2|TRBD1|TRBV6-6
CASSFGQGAGYGYTF
TGTGCCAGCAGTTTCGGACAGGGGGCTGGGTATGGCTACACCTTC
>once|TRBJ1-2|NA|TRBV28
CASSLPTDYGYTF
TGTGCCAGCAGTTTACCGACAGACTATGGCTACACCTTC
>NA|TRBJ1-2|NA|TRBV9
CASSVAGEGNYGYTF
TGTGCCAGCAGCGTAGCCGGGGAGGGTAACTATGGCTACACCTTC